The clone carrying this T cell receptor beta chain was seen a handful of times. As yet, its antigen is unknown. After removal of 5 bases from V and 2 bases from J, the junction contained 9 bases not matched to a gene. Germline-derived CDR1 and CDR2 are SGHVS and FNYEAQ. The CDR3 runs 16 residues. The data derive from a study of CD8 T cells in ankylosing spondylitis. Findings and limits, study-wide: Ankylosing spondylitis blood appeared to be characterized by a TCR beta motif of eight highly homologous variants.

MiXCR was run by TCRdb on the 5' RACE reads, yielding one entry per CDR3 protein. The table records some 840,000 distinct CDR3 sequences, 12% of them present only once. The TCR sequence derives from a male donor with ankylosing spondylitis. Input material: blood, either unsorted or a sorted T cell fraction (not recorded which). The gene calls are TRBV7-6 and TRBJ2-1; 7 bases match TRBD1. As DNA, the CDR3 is TGTGCCAGCAGCGCCTTGACAGGGCCAGCCTACAATGAGCAGTTCTTC. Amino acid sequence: CASSALTGPAYNEQFF.